This T cell receptor beta chain derives from a study of blood T cell repertoires in COVID-19. Overall study: There were acute and convalescent COVID-19 samples, and they came from the United States, Italy and Spain. PBMCs, B-cell-depleted T cells, or T cells provided the cDNA or gDNA that made up the material.

Original data processing: For nucleated cells, counts were estimated from reference gene primer amplification. Profiled with immunoSEQ multiplex PCR; TCRdb holds only in-frame clones, not every one. The V and J calls and clone size come from that table; D and trimming were worked out from the DNA. The sample holds 70,000 to 90,000 clones, 65% to 90% seen once. This clone was seen only a few times. The CDR3 length is 15 residues. Germline V gene data show CDR1 as ENHRY and CDR2 as SYGVKD. The germline V and J ends were trimmed by 0 bases and 3 bases, with 10 bases remaining between them. This TCR was sampled from a man aged 55 to 70 with acute or convalescent COVID-19. Sequencing was carried out using peripheral blood. V is TRBV10-3 and J is TRBJ2-3; no clear D gene. The CDR3 nucleotides are TGTGCCATCAGTGAGTCGATCGGGTTGACAGATACGCAGTATTTT. Its translation: CAISESIGLTDTQYF.